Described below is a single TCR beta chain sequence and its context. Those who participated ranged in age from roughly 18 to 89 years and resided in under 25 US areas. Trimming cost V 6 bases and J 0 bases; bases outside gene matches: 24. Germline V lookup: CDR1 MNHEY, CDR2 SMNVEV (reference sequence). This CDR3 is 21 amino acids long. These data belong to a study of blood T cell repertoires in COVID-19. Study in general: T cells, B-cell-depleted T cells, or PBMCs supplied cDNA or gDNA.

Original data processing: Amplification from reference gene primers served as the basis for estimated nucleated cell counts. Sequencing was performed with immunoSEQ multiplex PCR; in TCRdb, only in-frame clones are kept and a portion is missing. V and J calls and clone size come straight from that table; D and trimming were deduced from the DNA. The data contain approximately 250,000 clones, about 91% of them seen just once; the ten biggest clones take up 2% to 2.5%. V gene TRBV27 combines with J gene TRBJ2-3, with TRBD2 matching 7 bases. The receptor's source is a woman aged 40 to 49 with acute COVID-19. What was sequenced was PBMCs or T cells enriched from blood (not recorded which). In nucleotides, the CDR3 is TGTGCCAGCAGCTCAGCCCCTACTAGCGTTGTAAGGGGCTCGAGCACAGATACGCAGTATTTT. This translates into CASSSAPTSVVRGSSTDTQYF.